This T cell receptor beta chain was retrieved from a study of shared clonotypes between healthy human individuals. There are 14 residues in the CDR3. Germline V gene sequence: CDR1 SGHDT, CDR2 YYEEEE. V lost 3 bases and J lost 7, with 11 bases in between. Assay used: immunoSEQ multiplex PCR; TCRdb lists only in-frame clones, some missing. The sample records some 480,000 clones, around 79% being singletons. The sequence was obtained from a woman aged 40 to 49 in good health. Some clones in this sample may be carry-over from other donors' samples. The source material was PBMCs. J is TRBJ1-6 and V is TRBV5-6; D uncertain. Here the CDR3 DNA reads TGTGCCAGCAGCTCCATCCAAAGAAATTCACCCCTCCACTTT. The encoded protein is CASSSIQRNSPLHF.